Following are 26 T cell receptor beta chains from one sample sequenced in a study of T cell repertoires in cytomegalovirus infection (dated by TCRdb to between 2018 and 2021). Their recognized antigens are unknown. The sequencer listed for this sample is Illumina HiSeq 1500. The public reads were quality trimmed at Q25 with fastp and then assembled into clones with MiXCR by TCRdb, keeping productive beta chains. Identical CDR3 proteins give one entry, which carries the most common genes and DNA. The sample records about a million distinct CDR3 sequences, about a third of which are singletons. The ten largest account for around 15% of the sample. Read against the paper, the sample's treatment or condition label means: in vitro stimulation with specific CMV peptide epitopes to enrich CMV-specific T cells. The sequencing here drew on cultured CD8+ T cells from PBMCs, taken from culture after CMV antigen stimulation. The source of these receptors is a human donor in good health (CMV status not recorded). Some clones in this sample may be carry-over from other donors' samples.

This clonotype was seen only a few times. This chain connects TRBV4-1 to TRBJ2-6; D is unresolved. Germline lookup yields CDR1 MGHRA and CDR2 YSYEKL. Trimming took off 0 bases at V and 0 bases at J, with 3 bases between the two ends. CDR3 size: 15 residues. CDR3 sequence: CASSQDNSGANVLTF. The CDR3 coding sequence is TGCGCCAGCAGCCAAGATAACTCTGGGGCCAACGTCCTGACTTTC.

This clonotype was detected a few times. The chain couples TRBV5-1 to TRBJ1-4; TRBD1 might be the D (6 bases). The CDR3 runs 17 residues. Trimming took 2 bases from V and 7 from J, leaving 21 bases between them. Germline CDR1 reads SGHRS; CDR2 reads YFSETQ. CDR3 bases: TGCGCCAGCAGCTTCACCGACCGACAGGCGTTGGGTGAAAAACTGTTTTTT. This codes for CASSFTDRQALGEKLFF. The full variable domain, rest sourced from reference TRBV5-1 and TRBJ1-4, is KAGVTQTPRYLIKTRGQQVTLSCSPISGHRSVSWYQQTPGQGLQFLFEYFSETQRNKGNFPGRFSGRQFSNSRSEMNVSTLELGDSALYLCASSFTDRQALGEKLFFGSGTQLSVL.

In DNA form, the CDR3 reads TGTGCCAGCAGTCCCCGGGACAGGGGGCCCTATGGCTACACCTTC. It yields the protein CASSPRDRGPYGYTF. The rearrangement joins TRBV7-2 to TRBJ1-2, with 12 bases matching TRBD1. The CDR3 sequence is 15 residues long. CDR1 and CDR2 (germline): SGHTA, FQGNSA. The V segment lost 6 bases and the J segment 4 bases; nucleotides outside the gene matches: 6.

J is TRBJ2-4 and V is TRBV4-1, with a weak D call TRBD2 (5 bases). Germline CDR1 MGHRA, CDR2 YSYEKL. Trimming took 1 base from V and 5 from J, leaving 12 bases between them. CDR3 length equals 15 residues. The CDR3 spells CASSQVLARENIQYF. The DNA of the CDR3 is TGCGCCAGCAGCCAAGTCTTGGCGCGGGAAAACATTCAGTACTTC.

The gene calls are TRBV20-1 and TRBJ1-1; D is undetermined. V was pared by 1 base and J by 4 bases, with 10 bases between. Germline values: CDR1 DFQATT, CDR2 SNEGSKA (reference sequence). This CDR3 region has 13 residues. The CDR3 DNA reads as TGCAGTGCTAGAGCCGACTTAGCCACTGAAGCTTTCTTT. It encodes CSARADLATEAFF.

This chain connects TRBV19 to TRBJ1-2; possible D gene TRBD1, 5 bases. The germline gives CDR1 LNHDA, CDR2 SQIVND (reference sequence). This CDR3 has 15 amino acids. Trimming removed 5 bases at V and 4 bases at J, with 17 bases between. The CDR3 DNA reads as TGTGCCAGTAGTCCGACGGGCCGTGGGGGCTATGGCTACACCTTC. It yields the protein CASSPTGRGGYGYTF. The full variable domain, its missing parts supplied by reference TRBV19 and TRBJ1-2, is DGGITQSPKYLFRKEGQNVTLSCEQNLNHDAMYWYRQDPGQGLRLIYYSQIVNDFQKGDIAEGYSVSREKKESFPLTVTSAQKNPTAFYLCASSPTGRGGYGYTFGSGTRLTVV.

CDR3: CASSDRDSPYNEQFF. The CDR3 region has the DNA TGTGCCAGCAGTGACAGGGATAGTCCGTACAATGAGCAGTTCTTC. The rearrangement joins TRBV2 to TRBJ2-1, with a weak D call TRBD1 (5 bases). The CDR3 is 15 residues long. The V end was cut by 3 bases, the J end by 4 bases, with 13 bases between. Per germline, CDR1 SNHLY and CDR2 FYNNEI.

This clonotype was counted a few times. The gene calls are TRBV27 and TRBJ2-7; D is perhaps TRBD1 (6 bases). V dropped 2 bases and J dropped 3 bases, with 17 bases sitting between them. Germline assignment: CDR1 MNHEY and CDR2 SMNVEV (reference sequence). The CDR3 sequence is 16 residues long. CDR3 in amino acids: CASSLKQGGPFYEQYF. DNA for the CDR3: TGTGCCAGCAGTTTAAAACAGGGTGGTCCGTTCTACGAGCAGTACTTC.

V is TRBV10-3 and J is TRBJ1-1, with TRBD1 matching 10 bases. Germline CDR1 ENHRY, CDR2 SYGVKD. The CDR3 runs to 14 residues. V was clipped by 10 bases and J by 4 bases; unmatched bases: 9. CDR3 sequence (DNA): TGTGCCAGTAAGACAGGGGGCTTGTTCACTGAAGCTTTCTTT. This codes for CASKTGGLFTEAFF.

This rearrangement joins TRBV5-8 to TRBJ2-5; tentative D call: TRBD2 (6 bases). The CDR3 spans 16 residues. CDR1 and CDR2 (germline): SGHTS, YDEGEE. Between the trimmed V and J ends, which lost 4 bases and 5 bases, there was a span of 21 bases. CDR3 in DNA: TGTGCCAGCAGCACTAGCACGACTGTTGGGGGGGAGACCCAGTACTTC. It is translated as CASSTSTTVGGETQYF.

This clonotype appeared a few times. The chain has TRBV12-3 or TRBV12-4 and TRBJ1-2; D is uncertain. Trimming left V 3 bases short and J 0 bases short, with 11 bases between. CDR3 length: 15 amino acids. The CDR3 DNA follows: TGTGCCAGCAGTTTTTCCCCGGGGACTAACTATGGCTACACCTTC. Protein sequence: CASSFSPGTNYGYTF.

The chain combines TRBV6-5 with TRBJ2-3; D gene unclear. Trimming removed 2 bases from V and 3 bases from J, with 12 bases in between. Germline CDR1 reads MNHEY; CDR2 reads SVGAGI. CDR3 size: 15 residues. CDR3 nucleotides: TGTGCCAGCAGTTACAGTCCCTTCGGGACAGATACGCAGTATTTT. It translates to CASSYSPFGTDTQYF.

This chain joins TRBV7-6 and TRBJ2-7; 12 bases match TRBD2. V was pared by 0 bases and J by 2 bases, with 2 bases of the junction left unmatched. The CDR3 consists of 16 residues. Germline CDR1 reads SGHVS; CDR2 reads FNYEAQ. CDR3 in amino acids: CASSLALAGGTYEQYF. CDR3 coding DNA: TGTGCCAGCAGCTTAGCGCTAGCGGGGGGGACCTACGAGCAGTACTTC. Full variable domain (rest looked up from reference TRBV7-6 and TRBJ2-7): GAGVSQSPRYKVTKRGQDVALRCDPISGHVSLYWYRQALGQGPEFLTYFNYEAQQDKSGLPNDRFSAERPEGSISTLTIQRTEQRDSAMYRCASSLALAGGTYEQYFGPGTRLTVT.

The gene calls are TRBV6-2 or TRBV6-3 and TRBJ1-1; D is possibly TRBD1 (5 bases). Germline loops: CDR1 MNHEY, CDR2 SVGEGT. V lost 2 bases and J lost 1, with 11 bases in between. This CDR3 is built from 15 residues. This CDR3 is CASSYDGGGNTEAFF. The CDR3 DNA is TGTGCCAGCAGTTACGACGGTGGGGGGAACACTGAAGCTTTCTTT.

The chain has TRBV28 and TRBJ1-5; D unclear. Deletions cut 5 bases from V and 2 bases from J, with 19 bases between. The V gene's germline CDR1 is MDHEN and CDR2 SYDVKM. The CDR3 spans 17 residues. In DNA form, the CDR3 reads TGTGCCAGCAGTCGCCCCCCATCGTCGCCAGGCAATCAGCCCCAGCATTTT. This encodes CASSRPPSSPGNQPQHF.

This clonotype has ten or more counts. The rearrangement uses TRBV19 and TRBJ1-1; D gene uncertain. Germline V gene lookup returns CDR1 LNHDA and CDR2 SQIVND (reference sequence). This CDR3 is 13 amino acids long. V gave up 6 bases and J gave up 0 bases, with 8 bases separating them. The CDR3 is CASSARLNTEAFF. DNA for the CDR3: TGTGCCAGTAGCGCCAGGCTGAACACTGAAGCTTTCTTT.

This clonotype was found a few times. The chain recombines TRBV10-3 with TRBJ2-7; D gene uncertain. The CDR3 contains 14 residues. V dropped 4 bases and J dropped 0 bases, with 10 bases sitting between them. Germline V gives CDR1 ENHRY, CDR2 SYGVKD. The CDR3 protein is CAISGADRSYEQYF. The CDR3 DNA follows: TGTGCCATCAGTGGGGCCGACCGCTCCTACGAGCAGTACTTC.

The rearrangement links TRBV6-1 to TRBJ1-2; TRBD1 aligns across 11 bases. This CDR3 has 15 amino acids. Germline trimming cut 1 base from V and 7 bases from J; bases unmatched to any gene: 5. CDR1 is MNHNS, CDR2 SASEGT, per germline. The chain's CDR3 is CASSEEGQGVLGYTF. The CDR3, as DNA: TGTGCCAGCAGTGAAGAGGGACAGGGGGTTCTTGGCTACACCTTC.

This clonotype appeared a few times. The chain carries TRBV19 and TRBJ2-1, with a possible D match to TRBD2 (7 bases). V shed 2 bases and J shed 8 bases, with 10 bases lying between them. The CDR3 runs 13 residues. Germline V gene data show CDR1 as LNHDA and CDR2 as SQIVND (reference sequence). CDR3: CASSIRGGHEQFF. The DNA of the CDR3 is TGTGCCAGTAGTATAAGGGGGGGGCATGAGCAGTTCTTC.

The V and J genes are TRBV27 and TRBJ1-2; a possible D gene is TRBD1 (5 bases). The V gene's germline CDR1 is MNHEY and CDR2 SMNVEV (reference sequence). Trimming left V 8 bases short and J 4 bases short, with 17 bases between. The CDR3 has 14 residues. CDR3 bases: TGTGCCAGCTCCCCGGGACCCACGTTCTATGGCTACACCTTC. It encodes CASSPGPTFYGYTF.

V gene TRBV6-1 combines with J gene TRBJ1-5; D ambiguous. V dropped 1 base and J dropped 6 bases, with 10 bases sitting between them. Per the germline V gene, CDR1 is MNHNS and CDR2 is SASEGT. The CDR3 sequence is 14 residues long. CDR3 protein: CASSEVAGGQPQHF. The CDR3 coding sequence is TGTGCCAGCAGTGAAGTGGCCGGCGGTCAGCCCCAGCATTTT.

The V gene is TRBV7-9, the J gene TRBJ2-2, with no clear D. The CDR3 loop spans 13 amino acids. Trimming took off 4 bases at V and 10 bases at J, with 13 bases between the two ends. Germline-derived CDR1 and CDR2 are SEHNR and FQNEAQ (reference sequence). The CDR3 protein is CASSSYTAVELFF. The CDR3 DNA follows: TGTGCCAGCAGCTCTTATACTGCCGTGGAGCTGTTTTTT. Combining the CDR3 with reference TRBV7-9 and TRBJ2-2 gives the whole variable domain DTGVSQNPRHKITKRGQNVTFRCDPISEHNRLYWYRQTLGQGPEFLTYFQNEAQLEKSRLLSDRFSAERPKGSFSTLEIQRTEQGDSAMYLCASSSYTAVELFFGEGSRLTVL.

The V gene is TRBV4-3, the J gene TRBJ2-1; TRBD1 is a possible D gene (6 bases). The CDR3 is 16 amino acids. Germline lookup yields CDR1 LGHNA and CDR2 YSLEER. Trimming took off 1 base at V and 1 base at J, with 11 bases between the two ends. The CDR3 sequence is CASSQVGGESYNEQFF. For the CDR3, the DNA is TGCGCCAGCAGCCAAGTAGGGGGAGAGTCCTACAATGAGCAGTTCTTC.

Notes on this clonotype: A read error may explain this, as a much larger clone is one base away. The chain has TRBV27 and TRBJ2-3; D is uncertain. The V gene lost 6 bases and the J gene lost 6 bases, with 10 bases spanning the gap. The germline V gene encodes CDR1 MNHEY and CDR2 SMNVEV (reference sequence). This CDR3 comprises 12 residues. The CDR3 loop reads CASRLDSDTQYF. The CDR3 region has the DNA TGTGCCAGCAGGTTAGATTCGGATACGCAGTATTTT.

V usage is TRBV4-1 and J usage is TRBJ2-2; 10 bases are shared with TRBD1. Per germline, CDR1 MGHRA and CDR2 YSYEKL. The length of the CDR3 is 15 residues. V lost 1 base, J lost 8 bases, and 4 bases stayed unmatched. In nucleotides, the CDR3 is TGCGCCAGCAGCCAAGCGACAGGGGGCTCAGGGGAGCTGTTTTTT. Residues: CASSQATGGSGELFF.

The V and J genes are TRBV2 and TRBJ2-7; no firm D call. The germline V and J ends were trimmed by 9 bases and 4 bases, with 13 bases remaining between them. The CDR3 loop spans 12 amino acids. Germline CDR1 and CDR2: SNHLY and FYNNEI. The CDR3 nucleotides read TGTGCCAGTAGTCCCCCCTCTTACGAGCAGTACGTC. This codes for CASSPPSYEQYV.